Listed below are T cell receptor beta chains from one sample, sequenced in a study of regulatory T cells in long-lasting Graves disease. From the multiplex PCR reads, TCRdb called clonotypes with MiXCR, one entry per CDR3 protein. The sample consists of a few hundred thousand distinct CDR3 sequences, about 13% of them appearing once. These same data were also listed under a study on T cells in Graves' hyperthyroidism and ophthalmopathy.

Material: peripheral blood mononuclear cells (PBMCs), obtained at new diagnosis, from a patient treated with antithyroid drugs. These receptors all come from a man aged 25-40 years with Graves disease. CDR3s include the opening cysteine and the closing phenylalanine or tryptophan. The order of the fields is J gene, CDR3 length, V gene, D gene, clone size, CDR3 protein, CDR3 DNA. D genes are given only for firm matches. Rows give clone size only sometimes, using once, few, many, or a class for an expanded clone.

>TRBJ1-5|14|TRBV2|NA|many
CASRVDMFNQPQHF
TGTGCCAGCAGGGTTGACATGTTCAATCAGCCCCAGCATTTT
>TRBJ2-3|13|TRBV2|NA|many
CASIRESTDTQYF
TGTGCCAGCATACGGGAGAGCACAGATACGCAGTATTTT
>TRBJ2-1|14|TRBV29-1|NA|NA
CSVRRGTANNEQFF
TGCAGCGTCCGAAGGGGGACGGCTAACAATGAGCAGTTCTTC
>TRBJ2-2|16|TRBV6-5|TRBD2|NA
CASSYSGGRAGGELFF
TGTGCCAGCAGTTACTCTGGCGGGAGGGCCGGCGGGGAGCTGTTTTTT
>TRBJ1-2|19|TRBV4-1|NA|NA
CASSPWWTKRPGTRYGYTF
TGCGCCAGCAGCCCTTGGTGGACAAAACGACCGGGAACGAGATATGGCTACACCTTC
>TRBJ1-1|14|TRBV6-5|NA|many
CASSYTVSGTEAFF
TGTGCCAGCAGTTATACAGTGTCAGGCACCGAAGCTTTCTTT
>TRBJ2-7|13|TRBV11-2|TRBD1|NA
CASSRQGVYEQYF
TGTGCCAGCAGCCGCCAGGGGGTCTACGAGCAGTACTTC
>TRBJ1-5|14|TRBV19|TRBD1|few
CASTRRTGDQPQHF
TGTGCCAGTACCCGGAGGACAGGGGATCAGCCCCAGCATTTT
>TRBJ2-6|17|TRBV13|NA|many
CASRGGGGYSGANVLTF
TGTGCCAGCAGGGGGGGCGGTGGATACTCTGGGGCCAACGTCCTGACTTTC
>TRBJ2-5|12|TRBV27|NA|few
CASSPSPGTQYF
TGTGCCAGCAGTCCCTCGCCGGGGACCCAGTACTTC
>TRBJ2-2|16|TRBV10-1|TRBD2|many
CASSEWASGKSGELFF
TGCGCCAGCAGTGAATGGGCTAGCGGGAAATCCGGGGAGCTGTTTTTT
>TRBJ1-3|15|TRBV2|NA|many
CASSERPEGFNTIYF
TGTGCCAGCAGTGAACGCCCCGAGGGATTCAACACCATATATTTT
>TRBJ1-4|13|TRBV6-1|NA|many
CASSRGGREKLFF
TGTGCCAGCAGCAGGGGTGGGAGGGAAAAACTGTTTTTT
>TRBJ2-2|13|TRBV2|NA|many
CATELDPSGELFF
TGTGCCACCGAACTAGACCCCTCCGGGGAGCTGTTTTTT
>TRBJ2-7|16|TRBV14|NA|few
CASSSFSRGAPYEQYF
TGTGCCAGCAGCTCATTCTCCCGGGGGGCCCCCTACGAGCAGTACTTC
>TRBJ2-1|16|TRBV6-1|TRBD1|many
CASSRDRGPHYNEQFF
TGTGCCAGCAGTCGCGACAGGGGGCCCCACTACAATGAGCAGTTCTTC
>TRBJ1-2|13|TRBV11-3|NA|NA
CASSLDLTYGYTF
TGTGCCAGCAGCTTAGATCTGACGTATGGCTACACCTTC
>TRBJ2-1|13|TRBV20-1|TRBD2|few
CSARVSGPHEQFF
TGCAGTGCTAGGGTTAGCGGGCCACATGAGCAGTTCTTC
>TRBJ1-2|15|TRBV18|NA|few
CASSSLAGADYGYTF
TGTGCCAGCTCATCCTTGGCGGGGGCGGACTATGGCTACACCTTC
>TRBJ2-3|16|TRBV28|TRBD2|many
CASSSRGGVGTDTQYF
TGTGCCAGCAGCAGCCGGGGGGGAGTGGGCACAGATACGCAGTATTTT
>TRBJ2-1|14|TRBV2|TRBD2|many
CASTRSSGYNEQFF
TGTGCCAGCACAAGGTCTAGCGGCTACAATGAGCAGTTCTTC
>TRBJ1-5|16|TRBV12-3/TRBV12-4|TRBD1|many
CASSSLSGTGNQPQHF
TGTGCCAGCAGTTCCCTCTCCGGGACAGGGAATCAGCCCCAGCATTTT
>TRBJ2-5|16|TRBV19|NA|many
CASSPRPGHLAETQYF
TGTGCCAGTAGTCCCCGACCGGGCCACTTAGCGGAGACCCAGTACTTC
>TRBJ2-1|13|TRBV19|NA|NA
CASRLGGGHEQFF
TGTGCCAGTCGATTGGGGGGTGGCCATGAGCAGTTCTTC
>TRBJ2-5|16|TRBV3-1|TRBD2|many
CASSHSTSGRGETQYF
TGTGCCAGCAGCCATTCGACTAGCGGGAGGGGAGAGACCCAGTACTTC
>TRBJ2-3|15|TRBV20-1|NA|many
CSATRSRGGTDTQYF
TGCAGTGCTACCCGAAGTAGGGGCGGCACAGATACGCAGTATTTT
>TRBJ1-1|16|TRBV11-1|TRBD1|many
CASSPGQGDYDTEAFF
TGTGCCAGCAGCCCGGGACAGGGGGATTATGACACTGAAGCTTTCTTT
>TRBJ1-1|12|TRBV24-1|NA|many
CATSDAGLEAFF
TGTGCCACCAGTGACGCGGGCCTTGAAGCTTTCTTT
>TRBJ1-6|16|TRBV20-1|TRBD1|NA
CSARLTGRSVNSPLHF
TGCAGTGCTAGGTTGACAGGGCGAAGCGTGAATTCACCCCTCCACTTT
>TRBJ2-7|13|TRBV7-2|NA|many
CASSSRESYEQYF
TGTGCCAGCAGCTCCAGGGAGAGCTACGAGCAGTACTTC
>TRBJ2-7|15|TRBV18|TRBD2|many
CASSPSLAGADEQYF
TGTGCCAGCTCACCCTCGCTAGCGGGAGCTGACGAGCAGTACTTC
>TRBJ2-3|14|TRBV7-9|NA|few
CASSSQGWTDTQYF
TGTGCCAGCAGCTCACAGGGATGGACAGATACGCAGTATTTT
>TRBJ1-2|12|TRBV6-2/TRBV6-3|NA|NA
CASRQLNYGYTF
TGTGCCAGCCGGCAACTAAACTATGGCTACACCTTC
>TRBJ2-1|13|TRBV20-1|NA|NA
CSARLTGVYEQFF
TGCAGTGCTAGGTTAACAGGAGTTTATGAGCAGTTCTTC
>TRBJ1-2|16|TRBV15|TRBD1|many
CATSRDSNRGTYGYTF
TGTGCCACCAGCAGAGATTCGAACAGGGGTACCTATGGCTACACCTTC
>TRBJ2-3|17|TRBV20-1|TRBD2|many
CSARDAGPSGILDTQYF
TGCAGTGCTAGAGATGCGGGGCCTAGCGGGATTTTAGATACGCAGTATTTT
>TRBJ2-4|16|TRBV9|TRBD2|few
CASSAKTSPSGDIQYF
TGTGCCAGCAGCGCGAAGACTAGCCCCTCGGGGGACATTCAGTACTTC
>TRBJ2-7|14|TRBV12-3/TRBV12-4|NA|many
CASSLSAGRNEQYF
TGTGCCAGCAGTCTCTCCGCAGGGAGGAACGAGCAGTACTTC
>TRBJ2-3|14|TRBV30|TRBD2|few
CAWGLAGVTDTQYF
TGTGCCTGGGGACTAGCGGGAGTGACAGATACGCAGTATTTT
>TRBJ2-7|14|TRBV10-3|TRBD1|many
CAISRTGGDYEQYF
TGTGCCATCAGTAGGACAGGGGGAGACTACGAGCAGTACTTC
>TRBJ1-2|13|TRBV20-1|NA|NA
CSAPTSWNYGYTF
TGCAGTGCGCCAACAAGTTGGAACTATGGCTACACCTTC
>TRBJ1-4|13|TRBV2|NA|many
CASKVVRQDATFF
TGTGCCAGCAAGGTAGTAAGACAGGACGCAACGTTTTTT
>TRBJ2-3|16|TRBV25-1|NA|many
CASTDGRRAKSDTQYF
TGTGCCAGCACCGACGGGCGAAGGGCGAAGTCTGATACGCAGTATTTT
>TRBJ1-1|13|TRBV7-3|NA|many
CASSYLGSTEAFF
TGTGCCAGCAGCTATTTAGGGAGCACTGAAGCTTTCTTT
>TRBJ1-5|15|TRBV2|TRBD1|many
CASSDDRGSNQPQHF
TGTGCCAGCAGTGACGACAGGGGTAGCAATCAGCCCCAGCATTTT
>TRBJ2-1|17|TRBV10-2|NA|NA
CASSGAGWRGVGYEQFF
TGCGCCAGCAGTGGGGCGGGTTGGCGCGGAGTGGGCTATGAGCAGTTCTTC
>TRBJ2-1|11|TRBV29-1|NA|NA
CSVGPAAEQFF
TGCAGCGTTGGTCCCGCGGCTGAGCAGTTCTTC
>TRBJ2-7|11|TRBV20-1|NA|NA
CSASPSYEQNF
TGCAGTGCTAGCCCTTCCTACGAGCAGAACTTC
>TRBJ2-5|18|TRBV11-2|NA|many
CASSLEIRTPGPEETQYF
TGTGCCAGCAGCTTAGAGATCCGCACCCCGGGACCTGAAGAGACCCAGTACTTC
>TRBJ1-2|14|TRBV2|NA|many
CASRRDGGNYGYTF
TGTGCCAGCAGGAGGGACGGGGGTAACTATGGCTACACCTTC
>TRBJ1-5|16|TRBV20-1|NA|NA
CSVPGYREYSNQPQHF
TGCAGTGTCCCAGGGTACAGAGAATATAGCAATCAGCCCCAGCATTTT
>TRBJ2-7|14|TRBV28|TRBD1|many
CASFRGGTGVEQYF
TGTGCCAGCTTCAGGGGAGGGACAGGGGTGGAGCAGTACTTC
>TRBJ2-1|16|TRBV7-9|TRBD2|few
CASNPSGGLAWNEQFF
TGTGCCAGCAACCCATCAGGGGGACTAGCCTGGAATGAGCAGTTCTTC
>TRBJ2-5|14|TRBV6-2/TRBV6-3|TRBD2|many
CASSYSTSSETQYF
TGTGCCAGCAGTTACTCGACTAGCTCCGAGACCCAGTACTTC
>TRBJ2-1|15|TRBV19|NA|many
CASSPAFSSYNEQFF
TGTGCCAGTAGTCCCGCGTTTAGCTCCTACAATGAGCAGTTCTTC